This T cell receptor (beta chain) was captured by sequencing in a study of shared clonotypes between healthy human individuals (dated by TCRdb to between 2020 and 2021). For the wider study: The cohort comprised a couple of women and a few men aged 18 to 49 years. For each donor, CD4 naive and CD4 memory were each given three plates, CD8 naive was given two plates, and CD8 memory was given one plate. Blood TCR repertoires of roughly five healthy adults were deeply sequenced to estimate repertoire size and the extent of clonotype sharing between individuals. Between about 0.94 and 8.9 billion PBMCs per donor were obtained by leukapheresis. To increase sequencing depth and limit assay-specific biases, TCR repertoire library preparation and sequencing were carried out by different laboratories using diverse techniques.

The donors were healthy, HIV-negative adults who had no recently reported acute infections or vaccinations. Every donor was a Caucasian adult residing in Nashville, Tennessee, USA. CD4+ T cells were enriched through magnetic negative selection, after which naive cells were positively selected on CD45RA and the remaining negative fraction served as the memory subset. Blood was collected by leukapheresis, and PBMCs were isolated by Ficoll-Histopaque density gradient centrifugation and then cryopreserved in liquid nitrogen vapor phase. Analytical flow cytometry was used to check the purity and quantity of every magnetically sorted T cell population. From each sorted fraction, genomic DNA was isolated and quantified by UV absorbance on a Nanodrop 2000c. Using the deep immunoSEQ assay, multiplex PCR amplified TCR CDR3 regions from genomic DNA. For each cell subset, the extracted genomic DNA was distributed evenly across all wells of several immunoSEQ 96-well plates, and each plate served as one replicate. For sorted subsets, each replicate PCR was loaded with 200 ng genomic DNA, equivalent to some 31,000 T cell genomes. Purified libraries were quantified with a Qubit 3.0 fluorometer, sized on a Bioanalyzer 2100, and re-quantified with the KAPA Library Quantification kit. Every immunoSEQ 96-well plate was sequenced on a dedicated single-read 150-cycle Illumina NextSeq 550 flow cell. In the authors' own workflow: The immunoSEQ output contained only junctional sequences without quality scores, so filtering could not match that applied to full-length reads. To assign V/J genes and CDR3, sequences were annotated using PyIR, a Python wrapper for IgBLAST v1.9, with IMGT germline references. Any read was removed if the V/J assignment was weak (E-value above 1e-6), the CDR3 was missing, or the read contained stop codons, out-of-frame junctions, or ambiguous translated residues. V3J clonotypes were defined as sequences sharing the same inferred V gene, J gene, and CDR3 amino acid sequence. The percentage overlap between two repertoires was calculated by dividing the number of shared unique clonotypes by the size of the smaller repertoire. RTK rarefaction, the Chao1 estimator, and Recon v2.1 estimates of unobserved clonotypes were used to assess repertoire richness. OLGA was used to compute generation probabilities for all TCRbeta clonotypes that the gDNA method yielded from several donors. TCRdb's version of the immuneACCESS table is confined to in-frame rearrangements and falls short of the full clone set. An unresolved V gene accounts for under half of the shortfall where checked; the remainder is of unknown origin. The DNA gave D and trimming, while V, J and clone size come from that table. This sample gives 900,000 to 1,200,000 clones in total; around 78% of them show up just once. Jointly, the top ten make up 0.5% to 0.65% of the sample.

Of note for this clone: It lacks a known antigen. It has no much larger one-base neighbor in the sample; base qualities were not kept.

Overall results and qualifications from the work: Based on pairwise subsampling, the degree of clonotype sharing among donors was expected to be affected by sequencing depth. Only blood was sampled, and tissue TCR repertoires likely differ from those in blood. Incomplete sequencing was indicated by rarefaction of sorted-subset datasets, despite the large sequencing depth. Higher generation probabilities were observed for clonotypes shared by all four sorted-subset donors than for non-shared clonotypes. Naive subsets generally had larger estimated clonotype richness than memory subsets. Sharing across a handful of donors was observed for approximately 5% of naive CD4, over 3% of naive CD8, 2% to 2.5% of memory CD4, and less than 0.45% of memory CD8 clonotypes. Because the study included a small number of donors, the genetic and exposure-history diversity represented was limited.

The germline V gene (reference sequence) supplies CDR1 GTSNPN and CDR2 SVGIG. V is clipped by 3 bases and J by 3 bases, and the sequence between their germline boundaries is 11 bases long. From the cysteine through the phenylalanine, the CDR3 covers 13 amino acids. The read is trimmed to its CDR3 DNA, 39 bases read in frame from base 1. This clonotype originated in a man aged 18 to 30 in good health. Some clones in this sample may be carry-over from other donors' samples. The chain couples TRBV30 to TRBJ1-2; no D gene can be assigned with confidence. Sequencing was done on a sample of memory CD4+ T cells from PBMCs. In light of the paper, this sample's cell subset or site label describes: CD45RA-negative fraction. The CDR3 protein is CAWSLGGDYGYTF. The nucleotide sequence is given as TGTGCCTGGAGCTTAGGTGGGGACTATGGCTACACCTTC. When the CDR3 is completed using the reference TRBV30 and TRBJ1-2 genes on either side, the full variable domain is SQTIHQWPATLVQPVGSPLSLECTVEGTSNPNLYWYRQAAGRGLQLLFYSVGIGQISSEVPQNLSASRPQDRQFILSSKKLLLSDSGFYLCAWSLGGDYGYTFGSGTRLTVV.